These 5 T cell receptor beta chains share one sample of origin, sequenced in a study of T cells in Graves' hyperthyroidism and ophthalmopathy. From RNA transcripts, TCR beta CDR3 regions were amplified. Using the HTBI primer set, a first-round RT-PCR was run on the TCR CDR3. TCRdb re-called the multiplex PCR reads through MiXCR, storing one row per CDR3 protein. The repertoire consists of roughly 700,000 distinct CDR3 sequences, with 15% to 20% occurring once and the leading ten covering about 16%. Sequenced sample: blood. The source is a middle-aged man with Graves' hyperthyroidism.

This clonotype was recorded only once. CDR3 loop: CASSLDRVRVYEQYF. In DNA form, the CDR3 reads TGTGCCAGCAGCCTCGACAGGGTTCGGGTCTACGAGCAGTACTTC. This chain connects TRBV28 to TRBJ2-7; TRBD1 aligns across 7 bases. CDR3 length: 15 residues. The germline CDR1 and CDR2 sequences are MDHEN and SYDVKM. With V trimmed by 6 bases and J by 3 bases, 11 bases remained unmatched.

This chain joins TRBV4-1 and TRBJ1-3; 10 bases are a match to TRBD1. From germline, CDR1 is MGHRA and CDR2 YSYEKL. The CDR3 totals 16 residues. The V gene end was trimmed by 4 bases and the J gene end by 4 bases; junction bases not matched to a gene: 7. This CDR3 is CASSLKTTGGGNTIYF. In DNA, the CDR3 is TGCGCCAGCAGCCTTAAAACGACAGGGGGCGGAAACACCATATATTTT.

This clonotype was observed many times. This chain uses TRBV5-1 with TRBJ2-7; D is perhaps TRBD1 (6 bases). CDR1 and CDR2 (germline): SGHRS, YFSETQ. The V and J ends lost 4 bases and 3 bases respectively, with 17 bases between them. The CDR3 consists of 15 residues. The CDR3 is CASSPRGGKGYEQYF. The CDR3 nucleotides read TGCGCCAGCAGCCCCCGTGGGGGCAAGGGCTACGAGCAGTACTTC.

At least ten counts were recorded for this clonotype. V is TRBV28 and J is TRBJ1-5; perhaps TRBD1 as D (5 bases). CDR1 MDHEN and CDR2 SYDVKM come from the germline V gene. CDR3 length: 15 residues. Trimming took 2 bases from V and 4 from J, leaving 12 bases between them. CDR3 bases: TGTGCCAGCAGTTTAGCCGGGACCGAAAATCAGCCCCAGCATTTT. This sequence encodes CASSLAGTENQPQHF. Using reference TRBV28 and TRBJ1-5 for the parts outside the CDR3, the full variable domain is DVKVTQSSRYLVKRTGEKVFLECVQDMDHENMFWYRQDPGLGLRLIYFSYDVKMKEKGDIPEGYSVSREKKERFSLILESASTNQTSMYLCASSLAGTENQPQHFGDGTRLSIL.

This chain links TRBV19 with TRBJ1-1; no clear D gene. This CDR3 spans 13 amino acids. Germline V CDR1 and CDR2: LNHDA, SQIVND (reference sequence). The germline V and J ends were trimmed by 3 bases and 5 bases, with 10 bases remaining between them. CDR3 sequence reads: CASSMSVDTEAFF. CDR3 nucleotides: TGTGCCAGTAGTATGTCTGTGGATACTGAAGCTTTCTTT. Based on the CDR3 plus reference TRBV19 and TRBJ1-1, the full variable domain is DGGITQSPKYLFRKEGQNVTLSCEQNLNHDAMYWYRQDPGQGLRLIYYSQIVNDFQKGDIAEGYSVSREKKESFPLTVTSAQKNPTAFYLCASSMSVDTEAFFGQGTRLTVV.